The 10 T cell receptor beta chains in this list originate from one sample, sequenced in a study of cytomegalovirus exposure and HLA in healthy donors. Amplification used 60 Vbeta primers and 13 Jbeta primers. Clones were read by immunoSEQ multiplex PCR, and TCRdb kept only the in-frame ones, dropping some. Of a few hundred thousand clones listed, 75% to 90% are singletons. Sequenced material: PBMCs. The receptor source for this set is a girl under 10 years old in good health and CMV-seronegative.

This clone was observed a handful of times. This sequence joins TRBV11-2 and TRBJ2-7; 14 bases line up with TRBD2. The CDR3 sequence is 18 residues long. V lost 5 bases, J lost 5 bases, and 14 bases stayed unmatched. Germline lookup yields CDR1 SGHAT and CDR2 FQNNGV. CDR3 sequence (DNA): TGTGCCAGCAGCAGGAGGGGGGGACTAGCGGGAGTGCGCCACGAGCAGTACTTC. Protein: CASSRRGGLAGVRHEQYF.

This chain uses TRBV29-1 with TRBJ1-2, with unresolved D. Trimming pared 4 bases from V and 3 bases from J, leaving 6 bases between. The CDR3 runs to 11 residues. Germline V CDR1 and CDR2: SQVTM, ANQGSEA. DNA for the CDR3: TGCAGCGTTGGGGAGGACTATGGCTACACCTTC. Its protein product is CSVGEDYGYTF.

The chain is built from TRBV4-1 and TRBJ2-7, with TRBD2 identical over 9 bases. The V gene's germline CDR1 is MGHRA and CDR2 YSYEKL. The trim removed 0 bases at V and 4 bases at J, leaving 7 bases unmatched. CDR3 length: 16 residues. The CDR3 sequence: CASSQEGLAGQYEQYF. The CDR3 nucleotides read TGCGCCAGCAGCCAAGAAGGGCTAGCGGGACAGTACGAGCAGTACTTC.

The chain employs TRBV5-4 and TRBJ1-2; D may be TRBD1 (6 bases). V gave up 3 bases and J gave up 5 bases, with 11 bases separating them. The CDR3 is 13 amino acids. Germline values: CDR1 SGHNT, CDR2 YYREEE (reference sequence). In DNA, the CDR3 is TGTGCCAGCAGCTCCACAGGGCTATATGGCTACACCTTC. Its translation is CASSSTGLYGYTF.

The V and J genes are TRBV18 and TRBJ2-7; 14 nucleotides match TRBD2. Germline V gene lookup returns CDR1 KGHSH and CDR2 LQKENI. The ends lost 0 bases at V and 6 bases at J; junction bases unmatched: 22. CDR3 size: 22 residues. The CDR3 protein is CASSPPGPEPGTSGRWEFEQYF. The CDR3 coding sequence is TGTGCCAGCTCACCACCTGGTCCGGAGCCAGGGACTAGCGGGAGATGGGAGTTCGAGCAGTACTTC.

The CDR3 protein is CASGGGNSPLHF. The DNA for the CDR3 is TGTGCCAGCGGGGGAGGGAATTCACCCCTCCACTTT. This chain uses TRBV9 with TRBJ1-6, with D maybe TRBD1 (5 bases). This CDR3 comprises 12 residues. The germline V gene has CDR1 SGDLS and CDR2 YYNGEE. V was cut by 7 bases and J by 7 bases, with 9 bases left in between.

This rearrangement joins TRBV29-1 to TRBJ1-2; D might be TRBD1 (6 bases). This CDR3 spans 12 amino acids. V was trimmed by 4 bases and J by 6 bases, leaving 12 bases between them. In germline, CDR1 is SQVTM, CDR2 ANQGSEA. In DNA form, the CDR3 reads TGCAGCGTTGGACAGGACCCTAATGGCTACACCTTC. This codes for CSVGQDPNGYTF.

The chain employs TRBV29-1 and TRBJ2-1; maybe TRBD2 (6 bases). The CDR3 consists of 14 residues. Germline lookup yields CDR1 SQVTM and CDR2 ANQGSEA. Trimming stripped 4 bases from V and 0 bases from J, with 10 bases between. Here the CDR3 DNA reads TGCAGCGTTGCCGGGGGAAGCTCCTACAATGAGCAGTTCTTC. Translating it yields CSVAGGSSYNEQFF.

This chain links TRBV28 with TRBJ2-7; 10 bases line up with TRBD2. Trimming removed 6 bases from V and 4 bases from J; junction bases left unmatched: 3. This CDR3 has 13 residues. The germline V gene encodes CDR1 MDHEN and CDR2 SYDVKM. The CDR3 DNA reads as TGTGCCAGCAGGGCTAGCGGGAGTTACGAGCAGTACTTC. Its translation is CASRASGSYEQYF.

The rearrangement uses TRBV11-1 and TRBJ2-5; TRBD1 might be the D (6 bases). CDR1 is SGHAT, CDR2 FQDESV, per germline (reference sequence). Between the trimmed V and J ends, which lost 5 bases and 3 bases, there was a span of 16 bases. The length of the CDR3 is 15 residues. CDR3 protein: CASSLSPDREETQYF. In DNA form, the CDR3 reads TGTGCCAGCAGCCTCTCCCCGGACAGAGAAGAGACCCAGTACTTC.